This TCR beta chain comes out of a study of cytomegalovirus exposure and HLA in healthy donors. In the study overall: The approximately 130 validation repertoires and the approximately 670 first-cohort repertoires shared a platform, a later analysis reported.

Clones were read by immunoSEQ multiplex PCR, and TCRdb kept only the in-frame ones, dropping some. The sample includes about 200,000 clones, about 81% of them seen just once. Germline CDR1 SGHRS, CDR2 YFSETQ. The ends lost 4 bases at V and 6 bases at J; junction bases unmatched: 8. CDR3 length: 16 residues. Among the roughly 120 subjects of the validation cohort, separate from the roughly 650-subject first cohort, were the donors. The chain has TRBV5-1 and TRBJ2-1; 12 bases are a match to TRBD2. This receptor was identified in a woman aged 25-40 years in good health and CMV-seronegative. The sequencing sample was made of PBMCs. The CDR3 sequence is CASSAQTSGGTNEQFF. The DNA of the CDR3 is TGCGCCAGCAGCGCCCAGACTAGCGGGGGAACCAATGAGCAGTTCTTC.